This TCR beta chain was captured in a study of shared clonotypes between healthy human individuals. Study-wide points: It was observed that roughly 5.4% of naive CD4 clonotypes were shared across a handful of donors. Generation probabilities were higher for clonotypes shared across all four sorted-subset donors than for unshared ones.

As for this clone: Its specificity is unknown.

The CDR3 runs 15 residues. Germline V lookup: CDR1 SGHRS, CDR2 YFSETQ. With 0 bases clipped from V and 3 bases from J, the junction kept 5 bases outside the gene matches. Running of the assay took place at deep level. TCRdb's copy holds only in-frame clones and misses some; the assay was immunoSEQ multiplex PCR. The sample includes roughly 700,000 clones, around 67% of them seen just once. The sample consisted of memory CD4+ T cells sorted from blood. The subset: CD45RA-negative fraction. The sequence derives from a woman between 25 and 40 years old in good health. The J gene is TRBJ2-5, the V gene TRBV5-1; 7 bases fit TRBD2. The CDR3 coding sequence is TGCGCCAGCAGCTTGGCGGCGGGAGTTGAAGAGACCCAGTACTTC. Its translation: CASSLAAGVEETQYF. The whole variable domain, remainder taken from reference TRBV5-1 and TRBJ2-5, is KAGVTQTPRYLIKTRGQQVTLSCSPISGHRSVSWYQQTPGQGLQFLFEYFSETQRNKGNFPGRFSGRQFSNSRSEMNVSTLELGDSALYLCASSLAAGVEETQYFGPGTRLLVL.